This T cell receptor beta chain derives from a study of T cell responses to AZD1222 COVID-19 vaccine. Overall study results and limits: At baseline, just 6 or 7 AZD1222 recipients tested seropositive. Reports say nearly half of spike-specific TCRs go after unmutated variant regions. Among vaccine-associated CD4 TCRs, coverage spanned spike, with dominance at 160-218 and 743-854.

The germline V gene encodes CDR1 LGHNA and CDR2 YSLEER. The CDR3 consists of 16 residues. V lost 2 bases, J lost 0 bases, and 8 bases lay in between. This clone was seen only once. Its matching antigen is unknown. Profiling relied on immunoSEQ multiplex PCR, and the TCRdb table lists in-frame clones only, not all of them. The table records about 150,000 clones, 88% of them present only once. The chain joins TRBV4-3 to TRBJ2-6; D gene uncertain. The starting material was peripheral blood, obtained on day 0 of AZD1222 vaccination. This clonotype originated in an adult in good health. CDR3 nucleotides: TGCGCCAGCAGCCAAACTTCGGGCTCTGGGGCCAACGTCCTGACTTTC. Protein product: CASSQTSGSGANVLTF.